These 17 T cell receptor beta chains were sequenced from one sample in a study of T cell responses to AZD1222 COVID-19 vaccine. Some clones are missing from TCRdb's copy, which holds only in-frame ones; the method was immunoSEQ multiplex PCR. The sample has 100,000 to 120,000 clones; 88% are singletons. The material sequenced was peripheral blood, taken on day 0 of AZD1222 vaccination. All receptors come from an adult in good health.

The V call is TRBV30, the J call TRBJ1-1; possibly TRBD1 for D (5 bases). Germline CDR1 reads GTSNPN; CDR2 reads SVGIG (reference sequence). Trimming took 0 bases from V and 7 from J, leaving 15 bases between them. There are 14 residues in the CDR3. The DNA for the CDR3 is TGTGCCTGGAGTGTACAGTCTGGGGGGGATGAAGCTTTCTTT. Encoded protein: CAWSVQSGGDEAFF.

This chain connects TRBV12-3 or TRBV12-4 to TRBJ2-1; D uncertain. The CDR3 extends over 11 amino acids. V was trimmed by 6 bases and J by 12 bases, leaving 12 bases between them. The CDR3 nucleotides are TGTGCCAGCAGGCGAGAGGTCTGGCAGTTCTTC. This gives the protein CASRREVWQFF.

The genes are TRBV30 and TRBJ1-2; TRBD1 matches 9 bases. This CDR3 has 13 amino acids. Looked up from germline, CDR1 is GTSNPN and CDR2 is SVGIG (reference sequence). The V and J ends lost 3 bases and 7 bases, in that order; junction bases with no gene match: 6. The CDR3 DNA follows: TGTGCCTGGAGCGCGGGACAGGGAAGTGGCTACACCTTC. This codes for CAWSAGQGSGYTF.

This rearrangement joins TRBV6-1 to TRBJ1-2; 8 bases align to TRBD1. Germline CDR1 is MNHNS and CDR2 is SASEGT. Trimming took 2 bases from V and 1 from J; bases not matched to a gene: 6. This CDR3 has 16 amino acids. CDR3 coding DNA: TGTGCCAGCAGTGAAAAGAGACAGGGGCTTAACTATGGCTACACCTTC. Its translation is CASSEKRQGLNYGYTF.

This clone was detected only once. The chain has TRBV20-1 and TRBJ1-4; 9 bases fit TRBD1. Germline trimming cut 3 bases from V and 10 bases from J; bases unmatched to any gene: 9. Germline CDR1 reads DFQATT; CDR2 reads SNEGSKA (reference sequence). This CDR3 region has 14 residues. CDR3 region: CSASGGTGRGKLFF. The CDR3 nucleotides are TGCAGTGCTAGTGGCGGGACAGGGAGGGGAAAACTGTTTTTT.

This chain uses TRBV11-3 with TRBJ2-5; D might be TRBD1 (6 bases). The ends were cut back, 5 bases at V and 3 bases at J, with 10 bases in the middle. This CDR3 is built from 13 residues. CDR1 SGHNT and CDR2 YENEEA come from the germline V gene. CDR3 loop: CASSPRTEETQYF. Written as DNA, the CDR3 is TGTGCCAGCAGCCCCCGGACAGAAGAGACCCAGTACTTC.

The chain recombines TRBV2 with TRBJ2-7; 12 bases line up with TRBD2. Unmatched junction bases numbered 1, after V lost 5 bases and J lost 2 bases. There are 14 residues in the CDR3. Germline V CDR1 and CDR2: SNHLY, FYNNEI. The CDR3 coding sequence is TGTGCCAGCAGTTGGACTAGCGGGACCTACGAGCAGTACTTC. Encoded protein: CASSWTSGTYEQYF. The full variable domain, with the rest looked up from reference TRBV2 and TRBJ2-7, is EPEVTQTPSHQVTQMGQEVILRCVPISNHLYFYWYRQILGQKVEFLVSFYNNEISEKSEIFDDQFSVERPDGSNFTLKIRSTKLEDSAMYFCASSWTSGTYEQYFGPGTRLTVT.

V is TRBV15 and J is TRBJ2-1; TRBD2 agrees at 9 bases. The V gene end was trimmed by 11 bases and the J gene end by 7 bases; junction bases not matched to a gene: 12. CDR3 length equals 14 residues. The germline gives CDR1 LNHNV, CDR2 YYDKDF (reference sequence). The DNA for the CDR3 is TGTGCCCTATCGCGGGAGGGCTTGGGGAATGAGCAGTTCTTC. Its protein is CALSREGLGNEQFF.

This clone occurred once. The chain has TRBV7-9 and TRBJ2-2; perhaps TRBD1 as D (5 bases). Trimming removed 3 bases at V and 4 bases at J, with 9 bases between. Germline values: CDR1 SEHNR, CDR2 FQNEAQ (reference sequence). This CDR3 region has 14 residues. CDR3 loop: CASSLTEPTGELFF. For the CDR3, the DNA is TGTGCCAGCAGCTTGACAGAACCCACCGGGGAGCTGTTTTTT.

The CDR3 is CASTSTGNYNSPLHF. CDR3 nucleotides: TGTGCCAGCACCTCGACAGGGAACTATAATTCACCCCTCCACTTT. The chain is built from TRBV27 and TRBJ1-6; TRBD1 matches 7 bases. The length of the CDR3 is 15 residues. Germline-derived CDR1 and CDR2 are MNHEY and SMNVEV (reference sequence). With V trimmed by 7 bases and J by 3 bases, 6 bases remained unmatched.

This chain joins TRBV23-1 and TRBJ1-2, with a weak D call TRBD1 (5 bases). TRBV23-1 falls under the ORF class, with uncertain function. The CDR3 has 15 amino acids. Trimming left V 4 bases short and J 4 bases short, with 16 bases between. As DNA, the CDR3 is TGCGCCAGCAGTCCCTATCGGGGCAGGGTCTATGGCTACACCTTC. Protein product: CASSPYRGRVYGYTF.

The rearrangement joins TRBV6-5 to TRBJ1-3; 7 positions agree with TRBD1. Germline CDR1 is MNHEY and CDR2 is SVGAGI. V shed 6 bases, J shed 0 bases, and the junction held 2 bases outside the gene matches. CDR3 length: 14 residues. CDR3 nucleotide sequence: TGTGCCAGCAGGAGGGACAGCTCTGGAAACACCATATATTTT. Amino acids: CASRRDSSGNTIYF.

Note on this clone: At the DNA level, this CDR3 is encoded by other sequences in the same sample as well. The chain is built from TRBV30 and TRBJ1-3, with D unclear. From germline, CDR1 is GTSNPN and CDR2 SVGIG (reference sequence). The V end lost 3 bases, the J end lost 2 bases, and 2 bases lay between the germline ends. The CDR3 spans 11 residues. CDR3 nucleotides: TGTGCCTGGAGGACTGGAAACACCATATATTTT. Its translation is CAWRTGNTIYF.

In its sample, this clone was seen many times. V gene TRBV5-1 combines with J gene TRBJ1-2; D remains unclear. Per the germline V gene, CDR1 is SGHRS and CDR2 is YFSETQ. The V end lost 1 base, the J end lost 7 bases, and 14 bases lay between the germline ends. The CDR3 has 14 amino acids. The chain's CDR3 is CASSLREAPGGYTF. CDR3 DNA: TGCGCCAGCAGCTTGAGGGAGGCCCCAGGTGGCTACACCTTC.

The V and J genes are TRBV4-1 and TRBJ2-5; D ambiguous. Between the trimmed V and J ends, which lost 1 base and 5 bases, there was a span of 17 bases. Germline V gene lookup returns CDR1 MGHRA and CDR2 YSYEKL. CDR3 length: 16 residues. Written as DNA, the CDR3 is TGCGCCAGCAGCCAAGCTGGCGTTGGGGTGTGGGAGACCCAGTACTTC. It encodes CASSQAGVGVWETQYF.

The chain links TRBV11-1 to TRBJ2-1; tentative D call: TRBD2 (5 bases). The CDR3 runs to 12 residues. V lost 6 bases to trimming and J lost 10 bases, with 13 bases between them. Germline V gene sequence: CDR1 SGHAT, CDR2 FQDESV (reference sequence). CDR3 in DNA: TGTGCCAGCAGATATCCAAGCGGAGAGCAGTTCTTC. Translating gives CASRYPSGEQFF.

This chain uses TRBV5-1 with TRBJ1-6; the D gene is possibly TRBD1 (5 bases). Trimming took 2 bases from V and 7 from J, leaving 10 bases between them. In germline, CDR1 is SGHRS, CDR2 YFSETQ. The CDR3 is made up of 14 amino acids. The CDR3 nucleotides are TGCGCCAGCAGCTTTGACAGCCTCAATTCACCCCTCCACTTT. This sequence encodes CASSFDSLNSPLHF.